The 25 T cell receptor beta chains listed next were all sequenced from one sample in a study of T cell repertoires in cytomegalovirus infection. TCRdb re-called the reads with MiXCR, one entry per CDR3 protein. This table has hundreds of thousands of distinct CDR3 sequences, about 30% appearing once. The antigens for these receptors are not known. The source was cultured PBMCs, collected from culture after CMV antigen stimulation. Receptor source: a human donor in good health (CMV status not recorded). Some clones in this sample may be carry-over from other donors' samples.

V is TRBV10-3 and J is TRBJ1-2; D ambiguous. The ends were cut back, 0 bases at V and 0 bases at J, with 11 bases in the middle. This CDR3 has 16 amino acids. Germline V CDR1 and CDR2: ENHRY, SYGVKD. DNA for the CDR3: TGTGCCATCAGTGAGTCGCGCACGGCAGCTAACTATGGCTACACCTTC. Residues: CAISESRTAANYGYTF.

The genes are TRBV19 and TRBJ2-1; 8 bases map to TRBD1. CDR1 and CDR2 (germline): LNHDA, SQIVND (reference sequence). Germline trimming cut 5 bases from V and 7 bases from J; bases unmatched to any gene: 10. The CDR3 loop spans 15 amino acids. CDR3 amino acids: CASSLSRDRRNEQFF. The DNA of the CDR3 is TGTGCCAGTAGTCTATCCCGGGACAGGCGTAATGAGCAGTTCTTC.

The chain uses TRBV6-2 or TRBV6-3 and TRBJ2-7; D remains ambiguous. Germline V CDR1 and CDR2: MNHEY, SVGEGT. The CDR3 has 14 amino acids. Trimming removed 7 bases at V and 0 bases at J, with 13 bases between. The CDR3 sequence: CASTSSRSSYEQYF. In nucleotides, the CDR3 is TGTGCCAGCACCTCCAGTAGGAGCTCCTACGAGCAGTACTTC.

The chain uses TRBV7-6 and TRBJ1-5; no reliable D call. V lost 5 bases, J lost 5 bases, and 13 bases lay in between. This CDR3 region has 14 residues. CDR1 and CDR2 from the germline V gene are SGHVS and FNYEAQ. CDR3 residues: CASSLPGSDQPQHF. For the CDR3, the DNA is TGTGCCAGCAGCCTCCCCGGAAGCGATCAGCCCCAGCATTTT.

This clonotype has only a few counts. The rearrangement uses TRBV27 and TRBJ2-1, with D hard to call. The length of the CDR3 is 15 residues. The V gene's germline CDR1 is MNHEY and CDR2 SMNVEV (reference sequence). V gave up 2 bases and J gave up 4 bases, with 12 bases separating them. The CDR3 protein is CASSLGTAGYNEQFF. DNA for the CDR3: TGTGCCAGCAGTTTAGGAACGGCAGGATACAATGAGCAGTTCTTC.

This clonotype was detected a few times. V usage is TRBV12-3 or TRBV12-4 and J usage is TRBJ2-1; no clear D gene. V was shortened by 2 bases and J by 6 bases, with 11 bases between the two germline ends. The CDR3 is made up of 14 amino acids. The CDR3 nucleotides are TGTGCCAGCAGTTTAAGGGCCGGTCTCAATGAGCAGTTCTTC. It specifies CASSLRAGLNEQFF.

This chain links TRBV6-2 or TRBV6-3 with TRBJ2-2, with unresolved D. The CDR3 contains 15 residues. Germline CDR1 and CDR2: MNHEY and SVGEGT. V was cut by 6 bases and J by 1 base, with 12 bases left in between. CDR3 residues: CASRRDTMNTGELFF. CDR3 bases: TGTGCCAGCAGGAGAGACACGATGAACACCGGGGAGCTGTTTTTT.

The chain carries TRBV5-1 and TRBJ2-2, with D possibly TRBD1 on 6 matching bases. The CDR3 covers 16 residues. The germline gives CDR1 SGHRS, CDR2 YFSETQ. Trimming stripped 2 bases from V and 4 bases from J, with 15 bases between. The CDR3 DNA follows: TGCGCCAGCAGCTTCGCCCGAAACAGGGCCACCGGGGAGCTGTTTTTT. Translated, it gives CASSFARNRATGELFF.

The sample holds many counts of this clonotype. The chain employs TRBV7-8 and TRBJ2-2; D remains unclear. Germline V gene data show CDR1 as SGHVS and CDR2 as FQNEAQ. Between the trimmed V and J ends, which lost 1 base and 8 bases, there was a span of 8 bases. The CDR3 spans 13 residues. The DNA for the CDR3 is TGTGCCAGCAGCTTAGGACTGGCAGGGGAGCTGTTTTTT. This sequence encodes CASSLGLAGELFF.

In this sample, this clonotype turned up a few times. The rearrangement uses TRBV10-3 and TRBJ1-1; possibly TRBD1 for D (5 bases). Germline V gene sequence: CDR1 ENHRY, CDR2 SYGVKD. This CDR3 has 14 residues. V was clipped by 2 bases and J by 5 bases, with 12 bases between them. CDR3 protein: CAISEGGVVTEAFF. The CDR3 region has the DNA TGTGCCATCAGTGAGGGGGGGGTTGTGACTGAAGCTTTCTTT.

This clonotype was seen a handful of times. The genes are TRBV19 and TRBJ2-1; TRBD2 matches 9 bases. V lost 3 bases, J lost 7 bases, and 13 bases stayed unmatched. The CDR3 loop spans 17 amino acids. Germline V gives CDR1 LNHDA, CDR2 SQIVND (reference sequence). CDR3 sequence: CASSMLPLAGGPNEQFF. DNA for the CDR3: TGTGCCAGTAGTATGCTTCCTCTCGCGGGAGGGCCAAATGAGCAGTTCTTC.

This chain links TRBV6-5 with TRBJ1-6, with D unclear. There are 15 residues in the CDR3. V was clipped by 0 bases and J by 7 bases, with 10 bases between them. Germline V gene lookup returns CDR1 MNHEY and CDR2 SVGAGI. DNA of the CDR3: TGTGCCAGCAGTTACTCCCTTCGGAGCAATTCACCCCTCCACTTT. This encodes CASSYSLRSNSPLHF.

This sequence joins TRBV2 and TRBJ2-3; a weak D match, TRBD1 (5 bases). The ends were cut back, 4 bases at V and 5 bases at J, with 16 bases in the middle. The CDR3 has 15 residues. Germline V gene data show CDR1 as SNHLY and CDR2 as FYNNEI. CDR3 amino acids: CASSGGQRVGDTQYF. The CDR3 nucleotides are TGTGCCAGCAGTGGGGGCCAAAGGGTTGGAGATACGCAGTATTTT.

The chain recombines TRBV12-3 or TRBV12-4 with TRBJ1-2; maybe TRBD1 (6 bases). The CDR3 runs 13 residues. V lost 6 bases to trimming and J lost 5 bases, with 13 bases between them. The CDR3 region is CASSKTGPYGYTF. The CDR3 DNA is TGTGCCAGCAGCAAGACAGGTCCTTATGGCTACACCTTC.

Note on this clonotype: The junction does not match germline at one end; this may be a read error. In nucleotides, the CDR3 is TGTGCCATCAGTGGCCGAGGGGGCGACACTGAAGTTTTCTTT. Protein product: CAISGRGGDTEVFF. This sequence joins TRBV10-3 and TRBJ1-1, with TRBD1 matching over 7 bases. Per the germline V gene, CDR1 is ENHRY and CDR2 is SYGVKD. This CDR3 spans 14 amino acids.

V and J are TRBV6-6 and TRBJ1-5, with D unclear. From germline, CDR1 is MNHNY and CDR2 SVGAGI (reference sequence). Trimming removed 6 bases at V and 0 bases at J, with 12 bases between. There are 15 residues in the CDR3. CDR3 protein: CASSPAQISNQPQHF. CDR3 nucleotide sequence: TGTGCCAGCAGCCCCGCGCAGATTAGCAATCAGCCCCAGCATTTT.

This clonotype was counted many times. The rearrangement joins TRBV7-9 to TRBJ1-5; D gene uncertain. Germline values: CDR1 SEHNR, CDR2 FQNEAQ (reference sequence). This CDR3 is 14 amino acids long. V lost 1 base, J lost 6 bases, and 10 bases lay in between. DNA of the CDR3: TGTGCCAGCAGCTTAGATGGCACCGGTCAGCCCCAGCATTTT. This codes for CASSLDGTGQPQHF.

This rearrangement joins TRBV7-8 to TRBJ2-5, with TRBD2 identical over 7 bases. CDR1 SGHVS and CDR2 FQNEAQ come from the germline V gene. The CDR3 extends over 15 amino acids. Trimming removed 4 bases from V and 1 base from J; junction bases left unmatched: 6. CDR3 in DNA: TGTGCCAGCAGCTCACCCGGGACTACCCAAGAGACCCAGTACTTC. Protein: CASSSPGTTQETQYF.

This chain links TRBV19 with TRBJ2-1; tentative D call: TRBD2 (5 bases). Germline CDR1 LNHDA, CDR2 SQIVND (reference sequence). The CDR3 is 16 residues long. V dropped 6 bases and J dropped 2 bases, with 17 bases sitting between them. CDR3 sequence reads: CASSRPAVFPYNEQFF. In nucleotides, the CDR3 is TGTGCCAGTAGCCGTCCAGCGGTATTCCCCTACAATGAGCAGTTCTTC.

This clonotype has only a few counts. This rearrangement joins TRBV28 to TRBJ2-7; D gene unclear. The CDR3 runs to 14 residues. With 5 bases removed from V and 3 bases from J, the gap between germline ends came to 14 bases. Looked up from germline, CDR1 is MDHEN and CDR2 is SYDVKM. CDR3 coding DNA: TGTGCCAGCAGTATCACAGAGTCTGGCTACGAGCAGTACTTC. Protein product: CASSITESGYEQYF.

The chain carries TRBV24-1 and TRBJ1-1, with D perhaps matching TRBD1 (5 bases). V was clipped by 4 bases and J by 5 bases, with 13 bases between them. CDR1 and CDR2 from the germline V gene are KGHDR and SFDVKD. The CDR3 is 14 residues long. The CDR3 here is CATSDPRVGTEAFF. DNA for the CDR3: TGTGCCACCAGTGACCCCAGGGTAGGGACTGAAGCTTTCTTT.

V is TRBV7-9 and J is TRBJ2-7; D possibly matches TRBD1 or TRBD2 (5 bases each). The CDR3 is made up of 17 amino acids. Per germline, CDR1 SEHNR and CDR2 FQNEAQ (reference sequence). V lost 7 bases to trimming and J lost 3 bases, with 25 bases between them. The CDR3 reads CASTTVMQPGTLYEQYF. The CDR3 DNA reads TGTGCCAGCACAACCGTCATGCAACCCGGGACCCTCTACGAGCAGTACTTC.

This rearrangement joins TRBV7-9 to TRBJ2-5; D is tentatively TRBD1 or TRBD2 (5 bases each). CDR3 length: 15 amino acids. The germline V gene encodes CDR1 SEHNR and CDR2 FQNEAQ (reference sequence). V was shortened by 4 bases and J by 5 bases, with 17 bases between the two germline ends. The CDR3: CASSSAPGASETQYF. The CDR3 DNA sequence: TGTGCCAGCAGCTCAGCCCCCGGGGCCAGCGAGACCCAGTACTTC. Full variable domain (outside the CDR3, taken from reference TRBV7-9 and TRBJ2-5): DTGVSQNPRHKITKRGQNVTFRCDPISEHNRLYWYRQTLGQGPEFLTYFQNEAQLEKSRLLSDRFSAERPKGSFSTLEIQRTEQGDSAMYLCASSSAPGASETQYFGPGTRLLVL.

The chain joins TRBV7-8 to TRBJ2-7; 10 nucleotides align to TRBD1. Unmatched junction bases numbered 9, after V lost 5 bases and J lost 2 bases. CDR1 and CDR2 from the germline V gene are SGHVS and FQNEAQ. CDR3 length equals 16 residues. CDR3 coding DNA: TGTGCCAGCAGCGCTGGGGACAGGGGATCCCCCTACGAGCAGTACTTC. Translated, it gives CASSAGDRGSPYEQYF.

J is TRBJ2-5 and V is TRBV12-3 or TRBV12-4; 12 nucleotides match TRBD2. V trimming: 5 bases; J trimming: 2 bases; junction bases outside the gene matches: 6. CDR3 length: 16 amino acids. CDR3 nucleotides: TGTGCCAGCAGTGAACTAGCGGGGGGTACTCAAGAGACCCAGTACTTC. Translation gives CASSELAGGTQETQYF.